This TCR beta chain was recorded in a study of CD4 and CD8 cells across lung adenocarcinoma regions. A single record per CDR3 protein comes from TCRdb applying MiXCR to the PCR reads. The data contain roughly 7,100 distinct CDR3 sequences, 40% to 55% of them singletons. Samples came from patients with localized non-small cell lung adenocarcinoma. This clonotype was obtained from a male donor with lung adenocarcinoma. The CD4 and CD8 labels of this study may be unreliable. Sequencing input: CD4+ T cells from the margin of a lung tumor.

The CDR3 sequence is CASSHHDRDYGYTF. The CDR3 nucleotides are TGTGCCAGCAGCCACCATGACAGGGATTATGGCTACACCTTC. The V call is TRBV7-9, the J call TRBJ1-2; TRBD1 agrees at 7 bases. Germline V gene sequence: CDR1 SEHNR, CDR2 FQNEAQ (reference sequence). J was trimmed by 5 bases and V by 5 bases; bases with no gene match: 8. This CDR3 is built from 14 residues.